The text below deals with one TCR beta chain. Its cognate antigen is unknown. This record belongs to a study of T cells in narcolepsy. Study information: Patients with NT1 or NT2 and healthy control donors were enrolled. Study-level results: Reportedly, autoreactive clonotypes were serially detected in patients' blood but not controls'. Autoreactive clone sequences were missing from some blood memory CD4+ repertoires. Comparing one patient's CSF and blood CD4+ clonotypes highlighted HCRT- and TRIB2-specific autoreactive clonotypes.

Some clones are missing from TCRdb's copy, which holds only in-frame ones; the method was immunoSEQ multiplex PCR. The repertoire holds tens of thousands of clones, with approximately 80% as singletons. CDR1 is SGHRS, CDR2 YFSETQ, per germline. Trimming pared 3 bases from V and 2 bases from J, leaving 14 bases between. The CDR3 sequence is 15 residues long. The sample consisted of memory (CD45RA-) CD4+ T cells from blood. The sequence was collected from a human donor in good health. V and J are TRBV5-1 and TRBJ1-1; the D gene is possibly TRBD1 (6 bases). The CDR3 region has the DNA TGCGCCAGCAGCTGGTTGGGACAAGATAACACTGAAGCTTTCTTT. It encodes CASSWLGQDNTEAFF.